Listed below are T cell receptor beta chains from one sample, sequenced in a study of OX40 agonist ivuxolimab in advanced cancers. Assay used: immunoSEQ multiplex PCR; TCRdb lists only in-frame clones, some missing. The data contain around 40,000 clones, around three quarters of them singletons. The sequencing here drew on CD4+ or CD8+ T cells sorted from blood, taken in a trial of the OX40 agonist ivuxolimab. All receptors derive from an adult with an advanced solid tumor such as melanoma, head and neck, liver or kidney cancer. The CDR3 runs from the conserved cysteine through the conserved F or W. D genes are given only for firm matches. Not all rows give a size; the values are once, few, many and, for expanded clones, a class.

D: .
size: once
V: TRBV21-1
J: TRBJ2-5
DNA: TGTGCCAGCAGCAATTTCAGGGAAGAGACCCAGTACTTC
CDR3: CASSNFREETQYF

D: TRBD2
size: .
V: TRBV6-5
J: TRBJ2-1
DNA: TGTGCCAGCAGTCCTTTTAGCGGGGGGAACAATGAGCAGTTCTTC
CDR3: CASSPFSGGNNEQFF

D: TRBD1
size: .
V: TRBV6-1
J: TRBJ1-2
DNA: TGTGCCAGCGCCTTCAGGGGGAAGGACTATGGCTACACCTTC
CDR3: CASAFRGKDYGYTF

D: .
size: .
V: TRBV18
J: TRBJ1-6
DNA: TGTGCCAGCTCACCATTAGCGGCGAGCTCCTATAATTCACCCCTCCACTTT
CDR3: CASSPLAASSYNSPLHF

D: TRBD1
size: .
V: TRBV29-1
J: TRBJ1-2
DNA: TGCAGCGTTGAAGATCCGGACAGGGGGCCCTATGGCTACACCTTC
CDR3: CSVEDPDRGPYGYTF

D: .
size: .
V: TRBV11-2
J: TRBJ1-3
DNA: TGTGCCAGCAGCGCCTCACAGGGAGGTGGAAACACCATATATTTT
CDR3: CASSASQGGGNTIYF

D: TRBD1
size: .
V: TRBV5-1
J: TRBJ2-5
DNA: TGCGCCAGCAGCCCAGGGACAGCGGAGACCCAGTACTTC
CDR3: CASSPGTAETQYF

D: .
size: .
V: TRBV11-2
J: TRBJ1-3
DNA: TGTGCCAGCAGCCCCTCGGGTCTTAACTCTGGAAACACCATATATTTT
CDR3: CASSPSGLNSGNTIYF

D: .
size: .
V: TRBV4-3
J: TRBJ2-7
DNA: TGCGCCAGCAGCCAAGATCAGGGAGGAGACGAGCAGTACTTC
CDR3: CASSQDQGGDEQYF

D: TRBD1
size: .
V: TRBV2
J: TRBJ1-5
DNA: TGTGCCAGCAGTGGGGGACAGGGTGGCAATCAGCCCCAGCATTTT
CDR3: CASSGGQGGNQPQHF

D: TRBD1
size: .
V: TRBV11-1
J: TRBJ1-2
DNA: TGTGCCAGCAGCGCATTAACAGGGGTTAAATATGGCTACACCTTC
CDR3: CASSALTGVKYGYTF

D: TRBD1
size: .
V: TRBV10-3
J: TRBJ2-3
DNA: TGTGCCATCAGGGGGGTCAGGGGGCCAGATACGCAGTATTTT
CDR3: CAIRGVRGPDTQYF

D: TRBD2
size: .
V: TRBV7-2
J: TRBJ2-1
DNA: TGTGCCAGCAGCTACCGGGGGGGTTACAATGAGCAGTTCTTC
CDR3: CASSYRGGYNEQFF

D: .
size: .
V: TRBV18
J: TRBJ1-2
DNA: TGTGCCAGCTCACCCTTGGACGGGTTAAATGGCTACACCTTC
CDR3: CASSPLDGLNGYTF

D: TRBD1
size: few
V: TRBV19
J: TRBJ1-1
DNA: TGTGCCAGTAGTGACCCTAGGGGACAGCGGGCTTTCTTT
CDR3: CASSDPRGQRAFF

D: .
size: .
V: TRBV6-5
J: TRBJ1-1
DNA: TGTGCCAGCACCGGGAGGTCCACTGAAGCTTTCTTT
CDR3: CASTGRSTEAFF

D: .
size: few
V: TRBV25-1
J: TRBJ2-3
DNA: TGTGCCAGCAGTGGAATTGACAGCACAGATACGCAGTATTTT
CDR3: CASSGIDSTDTQYF

D: .
size: .
V: TRBV18
J: TRBJ2-6
DNA: TGTGCCAGCTCACGGAGGGACTCTGGGGCCAACGTCCTGACTTTC
CDR3: CASSRRDSGANVLTF

D: .
size: many
V: TRBV9
J: TRBJ1-4
DNA: TGTGCCAGCAGCGTATCAGGCGGGAAACTGTTTTTT
CDR3: CASSVSGGKLFF

D: .
size: .
V: TRBV7-9
J: TRBJ1-4
DNA: TGTGCCAGCAGCCGCAGGGAAGGAGAAAAACTGTTTTTT
CDR3: CASSRREGEKLFF

D: TRBD1
size: .
V: TRBV25-1
J: TRBJ1-1
DNA: TGTGCCAGCAGTGAATGGGACAGTCAGAACACTGAAGCTTTCTTT
CDR3: CASSEWDSQNTEAFF